What follows are 17 T cell receptor beta chains derived from one specimen sequenced in a study of graft-versus-host responses after intestinal transplantation. No antigen has been identified for these receptors. TCRdb's copy holds only in-frame clones and misses some; the assay was immunoSEQ multiplex PCR. The sample shows around 100,000 clones, over 75% of them seen only once. Sequencing was performed on unstimulated CD4+ T cells sorted from spleen or lymph node cells, taken before transplant. These receptors all stem from a human donor who was the organ donor for an intestinal transplant.

This chain joins TRBV5-1 and TRBJ2-5, with 7 bases fitting TRBD1. CDR1 and CDR2 (germline): SGHRS, YFSETQ. The J segment lost 1 base and the V segment lost 4 bases, leaving 4 bases of the junction unmatched. This CDR3 has 14 amino acids. The CDR3 nucleotides read TGCGCCAGCAGCATAGGACAGGTCCAAGAGACCCAGTACTTC. Amino acids: CASSIGQVQETQYF.

The V gene is TRBV9, the J gene TRBJ2-3; TRBD1 aligns across 7 bases. V shed 0 bases and J 2 bases; nucleotides not matched to a gene: 9. The CDR3 runs 17 residues. Germline assignment: CDR1 SGDLS and CDR2 YYNGEE. The CDR3 loop reads CASSVGAGGWPTDTQYF. DNA of the CDR3: TGTGCCAGCAGCGTAGGCGCAGGGGGATGGCCCACAGATACGCAGTATTTT. Looking up the rest from reference TRBV9 and TRBJ2-3 gives the full variable domain: DSGVTQTPKHLITATGQRVTLRCSPRSGDLSVYWYQQSLDQGLQFLIQYYNGEERAKGNILERFSAQQFPDLHSELNLSSLELGDSALYFCASSVGAGGWPTDTQYFGPGTRLTVL.

Comments on this clone: The sample carries other DNA sequences with the same CDR3. In DNA form, the CDR3 reads TGCGCCAGCAGCTTGACAGTTTCCTACGAGCAGTACTTC. It is translated as CASSLTVSYEQYF. The chain combines TRBV5-1 with TRBJ2-7; the D is unclear. The CDR3 sequence is 13 residues long. Germline CDR1 is SGHRS and CDR2 is YFSETQ. Trimming pared 1 base from V and 1 base from J, leaving 6 bases between.

The table lists this clone with a count of one. The CDR3 nucleotides read TGTGCCAGCAGCTGGGGGACAAAAATTAACTATGGCTACACCTTC. Protein sequence: CASSWGTKINYGYTF. The chain carries TRBV5-6 and TRBJ1-2; a possible D gene is TRBD1 (6 bases). The CDR3 runs 15 residues. Germline CDR1 SGHDT, CDR2 YYEEEE. Trimming removed 3 bases from V and 1 base from J, with 13 bases in between.

This chain connects TRBV4-2 to TRBJ2-2; maybe TRBD2 (6 bases). The V gene's germline CDR1 is LGHNA and CDR2 YNFKEQ. The V end lost 3 bases, the J end lost 6 bases, and 14 bases lay between the germline ends. The CDR3 has 15 amino acids. The CDR3 is CASSQVMAGPGELFF. The DNA of the CDR3 is TGTGCCAGCAGCCAGGTCATGGCGGGGCCCGGGGAGCTGTTTTTT.

V is TRBV6-6 and J is TRBJ1-1; no clear D. The V and J ends lost 3 bases and 1 base respectively, with 6 bases between them. This CDR3 spans 13 amino acids. Germline V lookup: CDR1 MNHNY, CDR2 SVGAGI (reference sequence). CDR3 region: CASSYRWNTEAFF. CDR3 sequence (DNA): TGTGCCAGCAGTTATCGTTGGAACACTGAAGCTTTCTTT.

In DNA, the CDR3 is TGTGCCAGCAGTACGGGACAGGGCGAAATAGAAGGCTACACCTTC. Translation: CASSTGQGEIEGYTF. The chain employs TRBV6-4 and TRBJ1-2; TRBD1 matches at 9 bases. This CDR3 region has 15 residues. Germline CDR1 and CDR2: MRHNA and SNTAGT. Germline trimming cut 5 bases from V and 8 bases from J; bases unmatched to any gene: 12.

The chain recombines TRBV28 with TRBJ2-3; TRBD2 is a possible D gene (6 bases). The CDR3 is made up of 17 amino acids. V was cut by 6 bases and J by 5 bases, with 24 bases left in between. Germline V gene sequence: CDR1 MDHEN, CDR2 SYDVKM. CDR3 bases: TGTGCCAGCAGCCCATCGGGGGAAGGTTACCGAGGAGATACGCAGTATTTT. It encodes CASSPSGEGYRGDTQYF.

The chain is built from TRBV6-5 and TRBJ2-3; D unclear. Germline CDR1 is MNHEY and CDR2 is SVGAGI. The CDR3 spans 14 residues. Trimming removed 0 bases at V and 5 bases at J, with 9 bases between. CDR3 DNA sequence: TGTGCCAGCAGTTACTCTCAATATCGAGATACGCAGTATTTT. This translates into CASSYSQYRDTQYF.

The CDR3 reads CSASPKETQYF. The CDR3 coding sequence is TGCAGTGCTAGCCCCAAAGAGACCCAGTACTTC. V gene TRBV20-1 combines with J gene TRBJ2-5; no clear D. Germline V gene lookup returns CDR1 DFQATT and CDR2 SNEGSKA (reference sequence). The CDR3 totals 11 residues. V was cut by 3 bases and J by 3 bases, with 5 bases left in between.

The rearrangement joins TRBV5-1 to TRBJ1-1; weak D call: TRBD1 (5 bases). Trimming removed 4 bases from V and 1 base from J, with 14 bases in between. Germline V CDR1 and CDR2: SGHRS, YFSETQ. This CDR3 is 15 amino acids long. The CDR3 DNA follows: TGCGCCAGCAGCCTAACGACAGAAAAGAACACTGAAGCTTTCTTT. This codes for CASSLTTEKNTEAFF.

The chain is built from TRBV30 and TRBJ1-4; the D gene is possibly TRBD1 (5 bases). V shed 4 bases and J shed 8 bases, with 14 bases lying between them. Germline lookup yields CDR1 GTSNPN and CDR2 SVGIG (reference sequence). The CDR3 length is 13 residues. CDR3 bases: TGTGCCTGGAACGAGCTCCGGGGGGAAAAACTGTTTTTT. Protein sequence: CAWNELRGEKLFF.

The rearrangement joins TRBV5-1 to TRBJ2-3, with TRBD2 as a possible D gene (6 bases). Trimming stripped 0 bases from V and 6 bases from J, with 11 bases between. This CDR3 region has 14 residues. In germline, CDR1 is SGHRS, CDR2 YFSETQ. This chain's CDR3 is CASSLGAGPDTQYF. The CDR3 coding sequence is TGCGCCAGCAGCTTGGGAGCGGGCCCTGATACGCAGTATTTT. Together with reference TRBV5-1 and TRBJ2-3, the CDR3 gives the full variable domain: KAGVTQTPRYLIKTRGQQVTLSCSPISGHRSVSWYQQTPGQGLQFLFEYFSETQRNKGNFPGRFSGRQFSNSRSEMNVSTLELGDSALYLCASSLGAGPDTQYFGPGTRLTVL.

The chain carries TRBV7-9 and TRBJ2-3; a weak D match, TRBD2 (5 bases). This CDR3 contains 17 residues. Germline CDR1 reads SEHNR; CDR2 reads FQNEAQ (reference sequence). The ends were cut back, 3 bases at V and 5 bases at J, with 21 bases in the middle. The CDR3 is CASSFRKGGSLEDTQYF. Written as DNA, the CDR3 is TGTGCCAGCAGCTTCAGGAAAGGAGGATCGTTGGAAGATACGCAGTATTTT.

The CDR3 protein is CASSVGVQETQYF. CDR3 DNA: TGTGCCAGCAGCGTGGGGGTCCAAGAGACCCAGTACTTC. The V gene is TRBV9, the J gene TRBJ2-5; perhaps D is TRBD1 or TRBD2 (5 bases each). V was cut by 2 bases and J by 1 base, with 6 bases left in between. The CDR3 is 13 residues long. CDR1 SGDLS and CDR2 YYNGEE come from the germline V gene.

The V and J genes are TRBV28 and TRBJ1-3; D is unresolved. Germline-derived CDR1 and CDR2 are MDHEN and SYDVKM. There are 16 residues in the CDR3. V dropped 3 bases and J dropped 0 bases, with 12 bases sitting between them. The CDR3 bases are TGTGCCAGCAGTTTGTATGAGGGAGACTCTGGAAACACCATATATTTT. This codes for CASSLYEGDSGNTIYF.

The J gene is TRBJ1-2, the V gene TRBV5-1, with D possibly being TRBD1 (6 bases). The CDR3 has 16 amino acids. CDR1 SGHRS and CDR2 YFSETQ come from the germline V gene. Trimming stripped 4 bases from V and 4 bases from J, with 20 bases between. CDR3 sequence (DNA): TGCGCCAGCAGCCTCGGGCTCCAGGGGCCTCCCTATGGCTACACCTTC. It specifies CASSLGLQGPPYGYTF.